This TCR beta chain was sequenced for a study of OX40 agonist ivuxolimab in advanced cancers. Study at large: Patients received intravenous ivuxolimab every 2 weeks at 0.01 to 10 mg/kg.

The V gene's germline CDR1 is SGHAT and CDR2 FQDESV (reference sequence). The CDR3 loop spans 17 amino acids. V dropped 5 bases and J dropped 5 bases, with 24 bases sitting between them. The table came from immunoSEQ multiplex PCR; TCRdb's copy has only in-frame clones and leaves some out. The sample has some 59,000 clones, 65% to 90% seen once. General observations from the study: The study found that CD8+ T cells averaged more expanded clones than CD4+.

In regard to this clone: No antigen is known for it.

The source material was CD4+ or CD8+ T cells sorted from blood, sampled in a trial of the OX40 agonist ivuxolimab. The receptor was isolated from an adult with an advanced solid tumor such as melanoma, head and neck, liver or kidney cancer. This chain joins TRBV11-1 and TRBJ1-1; possible D gene TRBD1, 5 bases. This CDR3 reads CASSARGMSWGSTEAFF. In nucleotides, the CDR3 is TGTGCCAGCAGCGCGAGGGGAATGTCGTGGGGGTCTACTGAAGCTTTCTTT.